A selection of T cell receptor beta chains follows, all from one sample in a study of blood T cell repertoires in COVID-19. The method was immunoSEQ multiplex PCR; TCRdb's version includes in-frame clones alone and lacks a portion of them. The data contain a few hundred thousand clones, 70% to 90% of them seen just once; the ten biggest clones take up under 5.5%. The sequenced sample consisted of peripheral blood. The source is a man aged 55 to 70 who had recovered from COVID-19. The CDR3 runs from the conserved cysteine through the conserved F or W. A D gene is named only where the DNA matches it firmly. Clone sizes are given selectively: once, few, many, or a class where the clone is expanded.

.,TRBV6-1,.,TRBJ2-7,TGTGCCAGCAGTGAAGCCCCGGGTTCCTACGAGCAGTACTTC,CASSEAPGSYEQYF
TRBD1,TRBV2,.,TRBJ1-1,TGTGCCAGCAGGGGACGACAGGGCCGGAACACTGAAGCTTTCTTT,CASRGRQGRNTEAFF
.,TRBV30,.,TRBJ1-2,TGTGCCTGGAGTGTGGGGAGGGTGAATGGCTACACCTTC,CAWSVGRVNGYTF
TRBD1,TRBV30,once,TRBJ2-7,TGTGCCTGGAGCCCGGGACAGACTTACGAGCAGTACTTC,CAWSPGQTYEQYF
TRBD1,TRBV15,.,TRBJ2-1,TGTGCCACCAGCAGAGATCTGGGGACAGGGCCCTACAATGAGCAGTTCTTC,CATSRDLGTGPYNEQFF
TRBD1,TRBV19,.,TRBJ2-1,TGTGCCAGTGGGACAGGGTACAATGAGCAGTTCTTC,CASGTGYNEQFF
TRBD2,TRBV4-1,.,TRBJ2-7,TGCGCCAGCAGCCCAACACTAGCGTCGAGCTCCTACGAGCAGTACTTC,CASSPTLASSSYEQYF
TRBD2,TRBV3-1/TRBV3-2,.,TRBJ2-1,TGTGCCAGCAGCCAGAAGGGGACTAGCGGGAGGTTTGAGCAGTTCTTC,CASSQKGTSGRFEQFF
TRBD2,TRBV5-5,.,TRBJ2-7,TGTGCCAGCAGCGAACCCGCCTGGACTAGCGGGTCCTACGAGCAGTACTTC,CASSEPAWTSGSYEQYF
TRBD2,TRBV5-1,.,TRBJ2-2,TGCGCCAGCAGGAGGACTAGCGGGAGTGGCACCGGGGAGCTGTTTTTT,CASRRTSGSGTGELFF
.,TRBV5-1,.,TRBJ1-1,TGCGCCAGCAGCTTGGGAGCGGGCAGCCTTAACACTGAAGCTTTCTTT,CASSLGAGSLNTEAFF
TRBD2,TRBV7-6,.,TRBJ2-7,TGTGCCAGCAGCCTAGCGGGGGAGGGCCCTTACGAGCAGTACTTC,CASSLAGEGPYEQYF
TRBD1,TRBV28,.,TRBJ2-7,TGTGCCAGCAGGCGACAGGGGGCCTCCTACGAGCAGTACTTC,CASRRQGASYEQYF
TRBD1,TRBV18,.,TRBJ1-1,TGTGCCAGCTCCCGGACAGGGGGGGACACTGAAGCTTTCTTT,CASSRTGGDTEAFF
TRBD2,TRBV2,once,TRBJ2-1,TGTGCCAGCAGTGAAAGAGGGCTAGCGGGAGCAAACAATGAGCAGTTCTTC,CASSERGLAGANNEQFF
TRBD2,TRBV2,.,TRBJ2-5,TGTGCCAGCAGGATCCCGGGACTAGCGGGGAAAGAGACCCAGTACTTC,CASRIPGLAGKETQYF
TRBD2,TRBV7-9,.,TRBJ2-1,TGTGCCAGCAGCTTAGTGGGACTAGCGGGAGATCAAAATGAGCAGTTCTTC,CASSLVGLAGDQNEQFF
TRBD2,TRBV6-6,.,TRBJ2-6,TGTGCCAGCAGCTCCCCCGGCCGGCGGGGGTCCCCAACCGGGTCCAACGTCCTGACTTTC,CASSSPGRRGSPTGSNVLTF
.,TRBV5-1,once,TRBJ2-5,TGCGCCAGCAGCTTGGAGCATACGCAAGAGACCCAGTACTTC,CASSLEHTQETQYF
TRBD1,TRBV19,once,TRBJ1-5,TGTGCCAGTAGTTCCCTCGACAGGGGCAATGTTCAGCCCCAGCATTTT,CASSSLDRGNVQPQHF
.,TRBV20-1,few,TRBJ2-1,TGCAGTGCTAGTCGGAGCAATGAGCAGTTCTTC,CSASRSNEQFF
TRBD2,TRBV7-2,.,TRBJ2-2,TGTGCCAGCAGCGGGGGGACTAGCGGGATCAACACCGGGGAGCTGTTTTTT,CASSGGTSGINTGELFF
.,TRBV4-1,.,TRBJ1-3,TGCGCCAGCAGCCAAGTAACAACCTCTGGAAACACCATATATTTT,CASSQVTTSGNTIYF
TRBD2,TRBV7-2,.,TRBJ2-7,TGTGCCAGCAGCAGCCCCCCTAGCGGGGGTCAGTACGAGCAGTACTTC,CASSSPPSGGQYEQYF
TRBD1,TRBV6-5,few,TRBJ2-7,TGTGCCAGCAGTACGCAAGCAGGGGGCAGGTACGAGCAGTACTTC,CASSTQAGGRYEQYF
TRBD1,TRBV9,.,TRBJ1-3,TGTGCCAGCAGCGTAGGCCCACCAGGGACAGGGGGAGGTGGAAACACCATATATTTT,CASSVGPPGTGGGGNTIYF
.,TRBV7-9,once,TRBJ2-5,TGTGCCAGCAGCCCTCAAGAGACCCAGTACTTC,CASSPQETQYF
TRBD2,TRBV6-5,.,TRBJ2-2,TGTGCCAGCAGTTACTTCCCGGGGGGAAACACCGGGGAGCTGTTTTTT,CASSYFPGGNTGELFF
TRBD2,TRBV9,.,TRBJ2-3,TGTGCCAGCAGCTCGACTAGCGGGGCGAACACAGATACGCAGTATTTT,CASSSTSGANTDTQYF
TRBD2,TRBV5-1,.,TRBJ2-5,TGCGCCAGCAGCTTCACGGGACTAGGGACAGAGACCCAGTACTTC,CASSFTGLGTETQYF
.,TRBV4-2,.,TRBJ2-5,TGTGCCAGCAGCGAAACAGGAGGGACAGAGACCCAGTACTTC,CASSETGGTETQYF
TRBD2,TRBV19,.,TRBJ2-3,TGTGCCAGTAGTCCCCTAGCGGGGGGGCCTTCATATACGCAGTATTTT,CASSPLAGGPSYTQYF
.,TRBV5-4,.,TRBJ2-7,TGTGCCAGCAGCTTGGGCGTTGGGAGCTCCTACGAGCAGTACTTC,CASSLGVGSSYEQYF
.,TRBV6-5,few,TRBJ2-6,TGTGCCAGCAGCTCAGGGTTGTCTGGGGCCAACGTCCTGACTTTC,CASSSGLSGANVLTF
.,TRBV5-4,.,TRBJ1-6,TGTGCCAGCAGCTTGAGCCCCACAGGGTTGAATTCACCCCTCCACTTT,CASSLSPTGLNSPLHF
TRBD1,TRBV3-1/TRBV3-2,.,TRBJ1-1,TGTGCCAGCAGTCGGACAGGGGGCTCTGGGTCCTGGACTGAAGCTTTCTTT,CASSRTGGSGSWTEAFF
.,TRBV19,.,TRBJ1-1,TGTGCCAGTAGTATAGAGGCGGCATTGAACACTGAAGCTTTCTTT,CASSIEAALNTEAFF
.,TRBV3-1/TRBV3-2,.,TRBJ2-7,TGTGCCAGCAGCTATGGAGGGCACTCCTACGAGCAGTACTTC,CASSYGGHSYEQYF
TRBD1,TRBV5-1,.,TRBJ2-1,TGCGCCAGCAGCCCAGCCAACAGGGGCAATGAGCAGTTCTTC,CASSPANRGNEQFF
TRBD1,TRBV24-1,.,TRBJ1-1,TGTGCCACCAGTGATTCGAGGACAGGGAACACTGAAGCTTTCTTT,CATSDSRTGNTEAFF
.,TRBV12-3/TRBV12-4,few,TRBJ1-2,TGTGCCAGCAGCCAGGATCACTATGGCTACACCTTC,CASSQDHYGYTF
TRBD2,TRBV2,.,TRBJ2-1,TGTGCCAGCAGTGAGGGCAGGGCATTTTGGACTAGCGGGCGCAATGAGCAGTTCTTC,CASSEGRAFWTSGRNEQFF
TRBD1,TRBV5-1,.,TRBJ2-5,TGCGCCAGCAGCCCCAAGACAGGGGGCCTGGAGACCCAGTACTTC,CASSPKTGGLETQYF
.,TRBV6-1,.,TRBJ2-5,TGTGCCAGCAGTGAAGTAAGCGGTTGGAGGAGGGTAGGGACCCAGTACTTC,CASSEVSGWRRVGTQYF
.,TRBV7-2,.,TRBJ2-3,TGTGCCAGCAGCTTAATTAGGTGGAGGGCCGTTGATACGCAGTATTTT,CASSLIRWRAVDTQYF
.,TRBV30,.,TRBJ1-1,TGTGCCTGGAGTAAGCTGGGGCGCACTGAAGCTTTCTTT,CAWSKLGRTEAFF
.,TRBV2,.,TRBJ2-2,TGTGCCAGCAGTGGCCCCTCACAGGGGGAGCTGTTTTTT,CASSGPSQGELFF
.,TRBV29-1,once,TRBJ2-1,TGCAGCGTACTACAGGGTGGCTCCTACAATGAGCAGTTCTTC,CSVLQGGSYNEQFF
TRBD1,TRBV14,.,TRBJ1-4,TGTGCCAGCAGCCCAGGGGGCACAGGCGAAAAACTGTTTTTT,CASSPGGTGEKLFF
TRBD1,TRBV10-3,.,TRBJ1-3,TGTGCCATCAGTGTCAACGCCGGGACAGCCGTCTCTGGAAACACCATATATTTT,CAISVNAGTAVSGNTIYF
.,TRBV27,once,TRBJ2-7,TGTGCCAGCCGGCAGGGGTACCACGAGCAGTACTTC,CASRQGYHEQYF
.,TRBV7-9,.,TRBJ2-7,TGTGCCAGCAGCCTACCCCAGACTAGGGAGCAGTACTTC,CASSLPQTREQYF